Listed below are T cell receptor beta chains from one sample, sequenced in a study of T-cell reconstitution after alpha-beta-depleted transplantation in children. TCRdb analysed the PCR reads with MiXCR anew, one entry per CDR3 protein. Here the sample spans some 200,000 distinct CDR3 sequences, approximately 8.4% being singletons. The sequences come from PBMCs, mostly from graft donor cells, collected 360 days after TCRalphabeta/CD19-depleted stem cell transplant. These receptors were collected from a male patient aged 2-15 years who had a stem cell transplant for acute myeloid leukemia, so the T cells may come from the graft donor. Each CDR3 is given with its conserved first and last residue. Each record gives: V gene, J gene, clone size, CDR3 protein. Clone sizes are given selectively: once, few, many, or a class where the clone is expanded.

v_gene: TRBV7-6; j_gene: TRBJ2-7; abundance: many; CDR3aa: CASSPNRKDEQYF
v_gene: TRBV6-5; j_gene: TRBJ1-3; abundance: NA; CDR3aa: CASSYSGGVSGNTIYF
v_gene: TRBV4-1; j_gene: TRBJ2-7; abundance: NA; CDR3aa: CASSLPFGAREQYF
v_gene: TRBV30; j_gene: TRBJ2-3; abundance: NA; CDR3aa: CAWAGLGGHTDTQYF
v_gene: TRBV12-3/TRBV12-4; j_gene: TRBJ2-5; abundance: few; CDR3aa: CASSLGKGWETQYF
v_gene: TRBV12-3/TRBV12-4; j_gene: TRBJ1-6; abundance: many; CDR3aa: CASSPRRLNSPLHF
v_gene: TRBV28; j_gene: TRBJ1-2; abundance: NA; CDR3aa: CASTHLGTDYGYTF
v_gene: TRBV29-1; j_gene: TRBJ2-3; abundance: few; CDR3aa: CSLFGGAGDTQYF
v_gene: TRBV20-1; j_gene: TRBJ2-7; abundance: many; CDR3aa: CSAWDRVSYEQYF
v_gene: TRBV20-1; j_gene: TRBJ2-3; abundance: NA; CDR3aa: CSAKGLAGLPDTQYF
v_gene: TRBV6-2/TRBV6-3; j_gene: TRBJ2-6; abundance: many; CDR3aa: CASRPDNSGANVLTF
v_gene: TRBV5-8; j_gene: TRBJ1-1; abundance: many; CDR3aa: CASSRMAGEDFF
v_gene: TRBV15; j_gene: TRBJ2-1; abundance: many; CDR3aa: CATSRDWGQGNEQFF
v_gene: TRBV7-9; j_gene: TRBJ2-7; abundance: many; CDR3aa: CASSPSHAPRYEQYF
v_gene: TRBV3-1; j_gene: TRBJ1-2; abundance: many; CDR3aa: CASSYADRGGGYTF
v_gene: TRBV5-1; j_gene: TRBJ2-1; abundance: NA; CDR3aa: CASSLGYRGNEQFF
v_gene: TRBV15; j_gene: TRBJ2-6; abundance: many; CDR3aa: CATSTYWKASGANVLTF
v_gene: TRBV20-1; j_gene: TRBJ1-1; abundance: few; CDR3aa: CSATQGGVNTEAFF
v_gene: TRBV29-1; j_gene: TRBJ2-7; abundance: many; CDR3aa: CSVELADSYEQYF